This T cell receptor (beta chain) was observed in a study of cytomegalovirus exposure and HLA in healthy donors. Turning to the study itself: Unique TCRs from HLA-typed donors, around 93 million of them, were held in an early data release.

Use of 60 Vbeta and 13 Jbeta primers characterized the PCR. Produced via immunoSEQ multiplex PCR; TCRdb's table is partial and in-frame only. The data hold under 150,000 clones, with approximately 80% observed a single time. Sample: PBMCs. This receptor was identified in a woman between 40 and 55 years old in good health and CMV-seronegative.

CDR3 region: CASSLGSTGGEMQYF. CDR3 sequence (DNA): TGCGCCAGCAGCTTGGGGTCGACGGGCGGGGAAATGCAGTACTTC. The chain carries TRBV5-1 and TRBJ2-7; D is perhaps TRBD2 (6 bases). CDR1 is SGHRS, CDR2 YFSETQ, per germline. The V end lost 0 bases, the J end lost 9 bases, and 19 bases lay between the germline ends. The CDR3 loop spans 15 amino acids.